The entry below describes one T cell receptor beta chain. V shed 2 bases and J shed 4 bases, with 9 bases lying between them. The CDR3 has 14 residues. CDR1 and CDR2 from the germline V gene are MNHEY and SMNVEV (reference sequence). The data are from a study of T cell changes during pregnancy in multiple sclerosis. Profiled with immunoSEQ multiplex PCR; TCRdb holds only in-frame clones, not every one. Of 70,000 to 75,000 clones in the sample, around 92% were seen once. This chain uses TRBV27 with TRBJ2-1; unclear D gene. Sequencing used peripheral blood, obtained before pregnancy. This TCR was sampled from a female donor with multiple sclerosis, enrolled in a pregnancy study. For the CDR3, the DNA is TGTGCCAGCAGTTTACGGAGAGGTTACAATGAGCAGTTCTTC. It yields the protein CASSLRRGYNEQFF.